The T cell receptor gamma chain under discussion was sequenced for a study of gamma delta lymphoproliferative disorders and STAT genes. Overall study: Delta-chain libraries followed the EuroClonality-NGS standard operating procedure.

Genomic DNA from isolated PBMCs served as the sequencing template. This clone was observed at least ten times. TCRdb used CATT to re-call clones from the multiplex PCR reads. The profile shows more than 2,000 gamma-chain clones, about 11% of them singletons. Sequencing used blood. This receptor was taken from a human donor with gamma-delta T-cell large granular lymphocyte leukemia.

The CDR3 nucleotides read TGTGCCTTGTGGGAGGTGCCCCACCCCAATTATTATAAGAAACTCTTT. This sequence encodes CALWEVPHPNYYKKLF. The gene calls are TRGV9 and TRGJ1 or TRGJ2. In the absence of a J gene in TCRdb, the DNA was matched to germline to assign it here. The V and J ends lost 0 bases and 1 base, in that order; junction bases with no gene match: 9. In germline, CDR1 is GITISATS, CDR2 ISYDGTV (reference sequence). The CDR3 runs to 16 residues.